A selection of T cell receptor beta chains follows, all from one sample in a study of blood T cell repertoires in COVID-19. Sequenced by immunoSEQ multiplex PCR; TCRdb stores in-frame clones only, minus some. The table lists tens of thousands of clones, approximately 82% of them singletons. Sequencing was carried out using peripheral blood. The receptor set was obtained from a woman older than 75 with acute or convalescent COVID-19. Each CDR3 is given with its conserved first and last residue. A D gene is named only where the DNA matches it firmly. Where a row states a size, it is once, few, many or the class of an expanded clone; other rows omit it.

V gene	J gene	D gene	clone size	CDR3 DNA	CDR3 protein
TRBV7-9	TRBJ2-2	.	few	TGTGCCAGCAGTCGGACTGAGGACACCGGGGAGCTGTTTTTT	CASSRTEDTGELFF
TRBV5-1	TRBJ1-2	.	.	TGCGCCAGCAGCTCGGGACATCAGTTCTATGGCTACACCTTC	CASSSGHQFYGYTF
TRBV6-5	TRBJ1-2	.	.	TGTGCCAGCAGTTACGGTGGGGGGACTAACTATGGCTACACCTTC	CASSYGGGTNYGYTF
TRBV29-1	TRBJ1-4	.	once	TGCAGCGTAGGGGGACGGGTAAATGAAAAACTGTTTTTT	CSVGGRVNEKLFF
TRBV19	TRBJ2-2	.	.	TGTGCCAGTAGTATAGATCGAGGATACACCGGGGAGCTGTTTTTT	CASSIDRGYTGELFF
TRBV2	TRBJ2-5	TRBD1	once	TGTGCCAGCAGTGATGGCGGACAGGGGGCCGGGGAGACCCAGTACTTC	CASSDGGQGAGETQYF
TRBV6-5	TRBJ1-6	.	.	TGTGCCAGCAGTTACAGAGGGCAGCAGAATTCACCCCTCCACTTT	CASSYRGQQNSPLHF
TRBV19	TRBJ1-5	.	.	TGTGCCAGTAGTATACGTCAAACTACAAGAGATCAGCCCCAGCATTTT	CASSIRQTTRDQPQHF
TRBV6-5	TRBJ1-2	TRBD1	.	TGTGCCAGCACGAGGACAGGGGGGTTCTATGGCTACACCTTC	CASTRTGGFYGYTF
TRBV7-3	TRBJ1-3	.	.	TGTGCCAGCAGCAGGGGGGGAGAGTCTGGAAACACCATATATTTT	CASSRGGESGNTIYF
TRBV25-1	TRBJ1-2	TRBD1	.	TGTGCCAGCAGTGAATGGGGACAGGGGTATGGCTACACCTTC	CASSEWGQGYGYTF
TRBV12-5	TRBJ1-1	TRBD1	.	TGTGCTAGTGGTTCGACTATGGGACAGCTAGCTTTCTTT	CASGSTMGQLAFF
TRBV3-1/TRBV3-2	TRBJ1-2	.	.	TGTGCCAGCAGCCAATTTACTAACTATGGCTACACCTTC	CASSQFTNYGYTF
TRBV7-9	TRBJ2-5	.	.	TGTGCCAGCAGCCGCTGGACAGGGACTAAAGAGACCCAGTACTTC	CASSRWTGTKETQYF
TRBV6-2/TRBV6-3	TRBJ2-7	TRBD1	.	TGTGCCAGCAGTTACTCGAGGGAACAGACAGGGAACGAGCAGTACTTC	CASSYSREQTGNEQYF
TRBV2	TRBJ2-7	.	.	TGTGCCAGCAGTGAGAATCGGGTTGTAGGAGAGCAGTACTTC	CASSENRVVGEQYF
TRBV5-1	TRBJ2-7	TRBD2	.	TGCGCCAGCAGCTTGGCAACTAGCGGAGCAAGCTCCTACGAGCAGTACTTC	CASSLATSGASSYEQYF
TRBV27	TRBJ2-7	.	.	TGTGCCAGCCGGGGATTATCCTACGAGCAGTACTTC	CASRGLSYEQYF
TRBV28	TRBJ1-6	TRBD1	.	TGTGCCAGCAGTTCCAGTCGGGACAGATATAATTCACCCCTCCACTTT	CASSSSRDRYNSPLHF
TRBV6-5	TRBJ2-7	.	.	TGTGCCAGCAGAGAGACAGGTCAGCAGTACTTC	CASRETGQQYF
TRBV24-1	TRBJ2-3	TRBD1	.	TGTGCCACCAGTGATTTTGGACAGGGGAGAAGCACAGATACGCAGTATTTT	CATSDFGQGRSTDTQYF
TRBV4-2	TRBJ2-7	.	.	TGTGCCAGCAGCCCGCACAGGGAAAGCTCCTACGAGCAGTACTTC	CASSPHRESSYEQYF
TRBV3-1/TRBV3-2	TRBJ1-1	TRBD1	.	TGTGCCAGCAGCCTCGGACAGGTGTTGAACACTGAAGCTTTCTTT	CASSLGQVLNTEAFF
TRBV2	TRBJ1-6	.	.	TGTGCCAGCAGTGCCCCCCCGGTGTCAAATTCACCCCTCCACTTT	CASSAPPVSNSPLHF
TRBV2	TRBJ2-5	.	.	TGTGCCAGCAGCCCCAGCGGGTTTCGGGAGACCCAGTACTTC	CASSPSGFRETQYF
TRBV4-2	TRBJ1-1	.	.	TGTGCCAGCAGCCAAGATCAGGGTACGAACACTGAAGCTTTCTTT	CASSQDQGTNTEAFF
TRBV10-3	TRBJ2-7	TRBD1	once	TGTGCCATCAGTGAGTCAGGGACAGGGGGCCGAACCCAACCAGAGCAGTACTTC	CAISESGTGGRTQPEQYF
TRBV19	TRBJ1-5	.	.	TGTGCCAGTAGTATCCAGGGTCCGGGTCAGCCCCAGCATTTT	CASSIQGPGQPQHF
TRBV9	TRBJ2-6	.	.	TGTGCCAGCAGCGTAGCGTCTGGGGCCAACGTCCTGACTTTC	CASSVASGANVLTF
TRBV5-1	TRBJ2-7	.	few	TGCGCCAGCAGCAGCGTCACCGGGGGATCCTACGAGCAGTACTTC	CASSSVTGGSYEQYF
TRBV7-2	TRBJ2-7	.	.	TGTGCCAGCAGCCTTTCGGGACTCTCCTACGAGCAGTACTTC	CASSLSGLSYEQYF
TRBV2	TRBJ2-7	TRBD2	once	TGTGCCAGCACAGCTGAACTAGCGGGTAACGAGCAGTACTTC	CASTAELAGNEQYF
TRBV3-1/TRBV3-2	TRBJ1-1	.	.	TGTGCCAGCAGCCCCCGGGGGGGAGAAGCTTTCTTT	CASSPRGGEAFF
TRBV5-6	TRBJ1-2	.	few	TGTGCCAGCAGCTTGGCAGGGTCCCACTATGGCTACACCTTC	CASSLAGSHYGYTF
TRBV6-5	TRBJ2-7	.	.	TGTGCCAGCAGGACTAGTATTTCCTCCTACGAGCAGTACTTC	CASRTSISSYEQYF
TRBV28	TRBJ2-7	.	.	TGTGCCAGCAGCGAACTAAACTACGAGCAGTACTTC	CASSELNYEQYF
TRBV7-2	TRBJ1-3	.	once	TGTGCCAGCAGTTCTATGGGCGCTGGAAACACCATATATTTT	CASSSMGAGNTIYF
TRBV2	TRBJ1-5	.	.	TGTGCCAGCAGGCAGGGTACTAATCAGCCCCAGCATTTT	CASRQGTNQPQHF
TRBV7-8	TRBJ2-6	TRBD1	few	TGTGCCGGGGACAGCCCCTCTGGGGCCAACGTCCTGACTTTC	CAGDSPSGANVLTF
TRBV5-6	TRBJ1-5	TRBD1	.	TGTGCCAGCAGCGCCGGGACAGGGGACCTAAATCAGCCCCAGCATTTT	CASSAGTGDLNQPQHF
TRBV5-1	TRBJ2-3	.	.	TGCGCCAGCACCGGAGGACAGCCCACAGATACGCAGTATTTT	CASTGGQPTDTQYF
TRBV7-9	TRBJ2-2	TRBD2	once	TGTGCCAGCAGCGCCCGACTAGCGGGGGGGACGAACACCGGGGAGCTGTTTTTT	CASSARLAGGTNTGELFF